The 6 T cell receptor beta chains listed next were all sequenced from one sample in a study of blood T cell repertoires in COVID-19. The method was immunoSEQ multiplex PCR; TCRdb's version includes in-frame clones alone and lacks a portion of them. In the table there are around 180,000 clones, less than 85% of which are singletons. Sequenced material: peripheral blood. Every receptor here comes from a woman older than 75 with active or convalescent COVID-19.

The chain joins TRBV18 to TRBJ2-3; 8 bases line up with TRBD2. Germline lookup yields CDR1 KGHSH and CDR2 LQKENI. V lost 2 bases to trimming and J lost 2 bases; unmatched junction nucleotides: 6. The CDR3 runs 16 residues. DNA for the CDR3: TGTGCCAGCTCACCAATTCTAGCGGGCTCCACAGATACGCAGTATTTT. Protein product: CASSPILAGSTDTQYF.

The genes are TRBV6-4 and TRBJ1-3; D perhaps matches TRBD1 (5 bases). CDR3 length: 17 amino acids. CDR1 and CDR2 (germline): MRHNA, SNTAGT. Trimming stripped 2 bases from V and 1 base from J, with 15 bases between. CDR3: CASSDTLRQRSGNTIYF. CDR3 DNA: TGTGCCAGCAGTGACACCCTGCGACAGAGATCTGGAAACACCATATATTTT.

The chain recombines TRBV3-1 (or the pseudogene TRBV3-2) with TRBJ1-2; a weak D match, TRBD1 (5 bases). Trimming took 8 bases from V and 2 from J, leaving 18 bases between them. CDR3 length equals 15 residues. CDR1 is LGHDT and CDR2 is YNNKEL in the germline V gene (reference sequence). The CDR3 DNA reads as TGTGCCAGCTCGCCCCCACAGGACCGCAACTATGGCTACACCTTC. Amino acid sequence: CASSPPQDRNYGYTF.

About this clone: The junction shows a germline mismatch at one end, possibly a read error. The CDR3 loop reads CASSLGLVAEAFF. CDR3 nucleotides: TGTGCCAGCAGTTTGGGACTGGTCGCTGAAGCTTTCTTT. V is TRBV5-4 and J is TRBJ1-1; D is perhaps TRBD1 (5 bases). The CDR3 loop spans 13 amino acids. Looked up from germline, CDR1 is SGHNT and CDR2 is YYREEE (reference sequence).

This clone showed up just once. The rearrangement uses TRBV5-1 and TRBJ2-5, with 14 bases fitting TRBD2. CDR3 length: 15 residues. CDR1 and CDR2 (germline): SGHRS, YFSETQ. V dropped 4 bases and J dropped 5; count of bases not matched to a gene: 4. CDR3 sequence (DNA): TGCGCCAGCAGCGGGGGACTAGCGGGAGTCGAGACCCAGTACTTC. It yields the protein CASSGGLAGVETQYF.

This chain's CDR3 is CASRGLGLLEAFF. The CDR3 DNA sequence: TGCGCCAGCAGAGGACTTGGTTTACTTGAAGCTTTCTTT. This chain connects TRBV5-1 to TRBJ1-1; no clear D gene. Trimming left V 5 bases short and J 7 bases short, with 15 bases between. The CDR3 runs 13 residues. Germline V gene data show CDR1 as SGHRS and CDR2 as YFSETQ.